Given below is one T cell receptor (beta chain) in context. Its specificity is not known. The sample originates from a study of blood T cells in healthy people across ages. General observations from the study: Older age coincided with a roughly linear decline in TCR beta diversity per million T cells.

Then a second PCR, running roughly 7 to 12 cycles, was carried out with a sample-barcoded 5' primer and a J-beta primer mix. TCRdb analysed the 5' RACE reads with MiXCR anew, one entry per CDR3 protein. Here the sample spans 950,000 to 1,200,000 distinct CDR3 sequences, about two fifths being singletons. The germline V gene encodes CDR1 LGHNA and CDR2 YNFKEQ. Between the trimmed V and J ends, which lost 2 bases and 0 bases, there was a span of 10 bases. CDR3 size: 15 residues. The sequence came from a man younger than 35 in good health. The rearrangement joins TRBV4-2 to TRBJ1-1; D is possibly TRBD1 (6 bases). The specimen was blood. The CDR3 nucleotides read TGTGCCAGCAGCCAACAGGGACACATGAACACTGAAGCTTTCTTT. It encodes CASSQQGHMNTEAFF.